These 24 T cell receptor beta chains were sequenced from one sample in a study of cytomegalovirus exposure and HLA in healthy donors. Clones were read by immunoSEQ multiplex PCR, and TCRdb kept only the in-frame ones, dropping some. Among roughly 250,000 clones listed, around 86% were seen once. Sample: PBMCs. These TCRs come from a young woman in good health and CMV-seropositive.

V and J are TRBV5-1 and TRBJ1-1; D remains ambiguous. The CDR3 runs 13 residues. V lost 0 bases to trimming and J lost 10 bases, with 13 bases between them. In germline, CDR1 is SGHRS, CDR2 YFSETQ. CDR3: CASSLERGWGAFF. For the CDR3, the DNA is TGCGCCAGCAGCTTGGAAAGAGGGTGGGGAGCTTTCTTT. Looking up the rest from reference TRBV5-1 and TRBJ1-1 gives the full variable domain: KAGVTQTPRYLIKTRGQQVTLSCSPISGHRSVSWYQQTPGQGLQFLFEYFSETQRNKGNFPGRFSGRQFSNSRSEMNVSTLELGDSALYLCASSLERGWGAFFGQGTRLTVV.

The J gene is TRBJ2-1, the V gene TRBV25-1, with TRBD2 as a possible D gene (5 bases). Germline CDR1 is MGHDK and CDR2 is SYGVNS. The ends were cut back, 5 bases at V and 7 bases at J, with 6 bases in the middle. The CDR3 totals 11 residues. The CDR3 region is CASSRENEQFF. CDR3 nucleotide sequence: TGTGCCAGCAGTAGGGAGAATGAGCAGTTCTTC.

V is TRBV2 and J is TRBJ1-1, with D hard to call. The CDR3 has 14 amino acids. Germline V gene sequence: CDR1 SNHLY, CDR2 FYNNEI. Trimming removed 4 bases at V and 5 bases at J, with 14 bases between. The chain's CDR3 is CASSARARSTEAFF. The DNA of the CDR3 is TGTGCCAGCAGTGCGAGGGCCAGGTCAACTGAAGCTTTCTTT.

The chain is built from TRBV2 and TRBJ1-1; D is undetermined. V was cut by 5 bases and J by 4 bases, with 14 bases left in between. Per germline, CDR1 SNHLY and CDR2 FYNNEI. The CDR3 totals 14 residues. DNA of the CDR3: TGTGCCAGCAGTTCGACGGTGAGAGGCACTGAAGCTTTCTTT. Amino acid sequence: CASSSTVRGTEAFF.

J is TRBJ1-2 and V is TRBV18; TRBD1 agrees at 10 bases. Germline-derived CDR1 and CDR2 are KGHSH and LQKENI. V dropped 3 bases and J dropped 1; count of bases not matched to a gene: 5. This CDR3 has 16 residues. This CDR3 reads CASSPTTGGDNYGYTF. The CDR3 DNA sequence: TGTGCCAGCTCACCCACGACAGGGGGCGATAACTATGGCTACACCTTC.

The chain uses TRBV5-1 and TRBJ1-1; 10 bases fit TRBD1. CDR3 length: 16 residues. From germline, CDR1 is SGHRS and CDR2 YFSETQ. V was clipped by 4 bases and J by 4 bases; unmatched bases: 10. The CDR3 loop reads CASSPAPGQGSTEAFF. As DNA, the CDR3 is TGCGCCAGCAGCCCTGCACCGGGACAGGGGTCCACTGAAGCTTTCTTT. The variable domain in full, completed from reference TRBV5-1 and TRBJ1-1, reads KAGVTQTPRYLIKTRGQQVTLSCSPISGHRSVSWYQQTPGQGLQFLFEYFSETQRNKGNFPGRFSGRQFSNSRSEMNVSTLELGDSALYLCASSPAPGQGSTEAFFGQGTRLTVV.

This rearrangement joins TRBV7-9 to TRBJ2-7; D is perhaps TRBD2 (6 bases). Per the germline V gene, CDR1 is SEHNR and CDR2 is FQNEAQ (reference sequence). V lost 4 bases and J 2 bases, leaving 9 bases between the germline ends. CDR3 length equals 13 residues. The CDR3 reads CASSYRLAYEQYF. CDR3 DNA sequence: TGTGCCAGCAGCTACCGACTAGCCTACGAGCAGTACTTC.

This chain links TRBV2 with TRBJ2-7, with 7 bases that match TRBD1. Per the germline V gene, CDR1 is SNHLY and CDR2 is FYNNEI. There are 15 residues in the CDR3. V lost 2 bases to trimming and J lost 9 bases; unmatched junction nucleotides: 13. The CDR3 region has the DNA TGTGCCAGCAGTGAAAATCTAGACAGGGATTTCGGGCAGTACTTC. Its protein product is CASSENLDRDFGQYF.

The CDR3 reads CASSDPFSGRAHEQFF. CDR3 DNA: TGTGCCAGCAGTGACCCTTTTAGCGGGAGGGCCCATGAGCAGTTCTTC. The chain couples TRBV6-1 to TRBJ2-1; TRBD2 aligns across 11 bases. The CDR3 extends over 16 amino acids. CDR1 and CDR2 (germline): MNHNS, SASEGT. V gave up 3 bases and J gave up 8 bases; unmatched junction bases: 9.

This chain connects TRBV9 to TRBJ2-1; no reliable D call. CDR3 length: 12 amino acids. CDR1 and CDR2 from the germline V gene are SGDLS and YYNGEE. V dropped 2 bases and J dropped 6 bases, with 6 bases sitting between them. The CDR3 nucleotides read TGTGCCAGCAGCGTCGTCCCCAATGAGCAGTTCTTC. It translates to CASSVVPNEQFF.

The chain recombines TRBV28 with TRBJ2-1, with 12 bases lining up with TRBD1. Germline V gives CDR1 MDHEN, CDR2 SYDVKM. Germline trimming cut 5 bases from V and 2 bases from J; bases unmatched to any gene: 1. The CDR3 has 15 residues. CDR3 nucleotides: TGTGCCAGCAGTGGGACAGGGGGCCCCTACAATGAGCAGTTCTTC. Its translation: CASSGTGGPYNEQFF.

The rearrangement uses TRBV5-1 and TRBJ2-2; tentatively, D is TRBD2 (6 bases). Germline V gene data show CDR1 as SGHRS and CDR2 as YFSETQ. Between the trimmed V and J ends, which lost 0 bases and 5 bases, there was a span of 14 bases. The length of the CDR3 is 16 residues. The CDR3 bases are TGCGCCAGCAGCTTGGCCCCGACTAGGGGAACCGGGGAGCTGTTTTTT. Its translation: CASSLAPTRGTGELFF.

V usage is TRBV5-6 and J usage is TRBJ1-5, with D uncertain. This CDR3 spans 17 amino acids. Trimming shortened V by 2 bases and J by 2 bases, and 17 bases separated the two germline ends. The V gene's germline CDR1 is SGHDT and CDR2 YYEEEE. CDR3 in amino acids: CASSLNPEVFGNQPQHF. The CDR3 DNA follows: TGTGCCAGCAGCTTAAACCCCGAGGTTTTCGGCAATCAGCCCCAGCATTTT.

The genes are TRBV5-4 and TRBJ2-7, with a tentative D call TRBD2 (6 bases). CDR3 size: 15 residues. The germline gives CDR1 SGHNT, CDR2 YYREEE (reference sequence). Trimming stripped 1 base from V and 2 bases from J, with 13 bases between. The CDR3 protein is CASSLSGGGAYEQYF. The CDR3 nucleotides read TGTGCCAGCAGCTTGTCAGGAGGAGGGGCCTACGAGCAGTACTTC.

This chain joins TRBV5-1 and TRBJ2-2, with 7 bases that match TRBD1. The CDR3 has 17 amino acids. Per the germline V gene, CDR1 is SGHRS and CDR2 is YFSETQ. V shed 4 bases, J shed 2 bases, and the junction held 11 bases outside the gene matches. The CDR3 here is CASSLRQGNHNTGELFF. The CDR3 DNA follows: TGCGCCAGCAGCCTCCGACAGGGAAACCATAACACCGGGGAGCTGTTTTTT.

The chain recombines TRBV7-9 with TRBJ2-5, with TRBD2 matching 7 bases. Germline trimming cut 3 bases from V and 2 bases from J; bases unmatched to any gene: 6. Germline V CDR1 and CDR2: SEHNR, FQNEAQ (reference sequence). This CDR3 contains 15 residues. The CDR3 region has the DNA TGTGCCAGCAGCTTGGGGAGGGGCGGGCAAGAGACCCAGTACTTC. This translates into CASSLGRGGQETQYF.

The chain carries TRBV30 and TRBJ2-3; 11 bases fit TRBD2. CDR3 size: 15 residues. The V gene end was trimmed by 0 bases and the J gene end by 3 bases; junction bases not matched to a gene: 2. The V gene's germline CDR1 is GTSNPN and CDR2 SVGIG (reference sequence). Written as DNA, the CDR3 is TGTGCCTGGAGTGTGGGACTAGCGGAAACAGATACGCAGTATTTT. Translation gives CAWSVGLAETDTQYF. Full variable domain (rest looked up from reference TRBV30 and TRBJ2-3): SQTIHQWPATLVQPVGSPLSLECTVEGTSNPNLYWYRQAAGRGLQLLFYSVGIGQISSEVPQNLSASRPQDRQFILSSKKLLLSDSGFYLCAWSVGLAETDTQYFGPGTRLTVL.

In the case of this clone: Other DNA sequences in this sample translate to the same CDR3. The rearrangement uses TRBV5-1 and TRBJ2-7; 10 nucleotides match TRBD1. The germline gives CDR1 SGHRS, CDR2 YFSETQ. The CDR3 loop spans 15 amino acids. J lost 2 bases, V lost 0 bases, and 2 bases had no gene match. CDR3 coding DNA: TGCGCCAGCAGCTTGGGACAGGGGGCCACCTACGAGCAGTACTTC. As protein: CASSLGQGATYEQYF.

This clone was seen a single time. The V gene is TRBV5-4, the J gene TRBJ2-3; D remains ambiguous. CDR3 size: 13 residues. Trimming removed 1 base from V and 5 bases from J, with 8 bases in between. Germline assignment: CDR1 SGHNT and CDR2 YYREEE (reference sequence). The CDR3 loop is CASSLTNGDTQYF. CDR3 DNA sequence: TGTGCCAGCAGCTTGACTAATGGAGATACGCAGTATTTT.

The V and J genes are TRBV6-5 and TRBJ2-7, with a tentative D call TRBD2 (6 bases). The CDR3 contains 13 residues. V lost 6 bases and J lost 4, with 13 bases in between. Germline V gene sequence: CDR1 MNHEY, CDR2 SVGAGI. The CDR3 reads CASSRDSNYEQYF. The CDR3, as DNA: TGTGCCAGCAGCCGGGACTCAAATTACGAGCAGTACTTC.

The gene calls are TRBV6-5 and TRBJ2-3, with a possible D match to TRBD1 (5 bases). V was cut by 5 bases and J by 5 bases, with 20 bases left in between. CDR1 is MNHEY and CDR2 is SVGAGI in the germline V gene. This CDR3 spans 16 amino acids. Here the CDR3 reads CASSHFQGMVIDTQYF. The CDR3 nucleotides read TGTGCCAGCAGTCACTTCCAGGGTATGGTTATAGATACGCAGTATTTT.

The CDR3 is CASAGFLLTEAFF. CDR3 bases: TGTGCCAGCGCAGGGTTCCTCCTCACTGAAGCTTTCTTT. This chain joins TRBV5-8 and TRBJ1-1; maybe TRBD1 (5 bases). Germline assignment: CDR1 SGHTS and CDR2 YDEGEE. The CDR3 has 13 amino acids. The V gene lost 7 bases and the J gene lost 4 bases, with 14 bases spanning the gap.

This chain connects TRBV2 to TRBJ2-5; 8 bases map to TRBD2. CDR3 size: 19 residues. The germline V gene encodes CDR1 SNHLY and CDR2 FYNNEI. Trimming at V came to 4 bases and at J to 0 bases, leaving 16 bases not matched to a gene. CDR3 nucleotides: TGTGCCAGCAGTGGCCCTTTAAAGGTGGTAGCGGGGAACCAAGAGACCCAGTACTTC. The encoded protein is CASSGPLKVVAGNQETQYF.

This chain links TRBV7-8 with TRBJ2-1, with TRBD2 matching 14 bases. The ends lost 4 bases at V and 6 bases at J; junction bases unmatched: 5. The CDR3 consists of 16 residues. Germline V gives CDR1 SGHVS, CDR2 FQNEAQ. CDR3 DNA: TGTGCCAGCAGCTCCTCGGGGACTAGCGGGAGCAATGAGCAGTTCTTC. Encoded protein: CASSSSGTSGSNEQFF.